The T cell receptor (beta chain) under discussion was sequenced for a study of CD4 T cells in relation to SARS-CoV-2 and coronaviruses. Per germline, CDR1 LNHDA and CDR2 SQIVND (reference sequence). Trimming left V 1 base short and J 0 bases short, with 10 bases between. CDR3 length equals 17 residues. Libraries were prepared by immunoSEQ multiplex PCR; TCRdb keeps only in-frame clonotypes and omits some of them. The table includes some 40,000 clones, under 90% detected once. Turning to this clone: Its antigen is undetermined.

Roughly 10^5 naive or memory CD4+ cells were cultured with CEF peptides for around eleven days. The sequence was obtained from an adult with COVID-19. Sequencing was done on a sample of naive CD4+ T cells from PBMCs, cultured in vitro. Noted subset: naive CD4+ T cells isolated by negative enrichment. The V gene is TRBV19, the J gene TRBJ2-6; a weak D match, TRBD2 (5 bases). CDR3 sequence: CASSIAGSSSGANVLTF. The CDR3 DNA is TGTGCCAGTAGTATAGCTGGGAGCAGCTCTGGGGCCAACGTCCTGACTTTC.